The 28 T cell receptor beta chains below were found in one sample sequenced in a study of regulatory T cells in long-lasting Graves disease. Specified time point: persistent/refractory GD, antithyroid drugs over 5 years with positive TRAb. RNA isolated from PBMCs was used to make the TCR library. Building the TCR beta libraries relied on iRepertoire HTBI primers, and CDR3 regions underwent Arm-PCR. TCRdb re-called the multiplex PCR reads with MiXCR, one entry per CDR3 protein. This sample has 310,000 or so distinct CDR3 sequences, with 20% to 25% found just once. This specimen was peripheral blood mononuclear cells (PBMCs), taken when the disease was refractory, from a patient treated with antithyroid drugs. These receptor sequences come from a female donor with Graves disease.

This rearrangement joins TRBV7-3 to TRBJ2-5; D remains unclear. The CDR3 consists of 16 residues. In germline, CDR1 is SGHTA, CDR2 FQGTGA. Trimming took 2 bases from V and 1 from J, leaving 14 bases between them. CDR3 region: CASSLGPGLGQETQYF. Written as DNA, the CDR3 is TGTGCCAGCAGCTTAGGTCCTGGTCTAGGCCAAGAGACCCAGTACTTC.

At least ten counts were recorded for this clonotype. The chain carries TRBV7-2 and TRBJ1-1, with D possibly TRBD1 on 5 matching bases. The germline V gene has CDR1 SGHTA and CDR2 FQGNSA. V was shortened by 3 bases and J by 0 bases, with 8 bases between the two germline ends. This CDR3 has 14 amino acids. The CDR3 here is CASSFTGMNTEAFF. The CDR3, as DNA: TGTGCCAGCAGCTTTACAGGAATGAACACTGAAGCTTTCTTT.

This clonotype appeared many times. CDR3 residues: CSARPRGVTGDLHGYTF. CDR3 DNA sequence: TGCAGTGCTCGACCACGAGGGGTCACAGGGGACCTCCATGGCTACACCTTC. J is TRBJ1-2 and V is TRBV20-1; 7 positions match TRBD1. Germline V CDR1 and CDR2: DFQATT, SNEGSKA (reference sequence). This CDR3 is built from 17 residues. The J segment lost 6 bases and the V segment lost 5 bases, leaving 21 bases of the junction unmatched.

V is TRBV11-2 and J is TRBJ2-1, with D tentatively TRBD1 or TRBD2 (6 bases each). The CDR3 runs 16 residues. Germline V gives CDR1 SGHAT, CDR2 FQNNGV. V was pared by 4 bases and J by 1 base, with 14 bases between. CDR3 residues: CASSSQEGGSYNEQFF. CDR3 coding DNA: TGTGCCAGCAGCTCTCAGGAAGGGGGGTCCTACAATGAGCAGTTCTTC. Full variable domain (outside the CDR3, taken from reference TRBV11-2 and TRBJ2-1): EAGVAQSPRYKIIEKRQSVAFWCNPISGHATLYWYQQILGQGPKLLIQFQNNGVVDDSQLPKDRFSAERLKGVDSTLKIQPAKLEDSAVYLCASSSQEGGSYNEQFFGPGTRLTVL.

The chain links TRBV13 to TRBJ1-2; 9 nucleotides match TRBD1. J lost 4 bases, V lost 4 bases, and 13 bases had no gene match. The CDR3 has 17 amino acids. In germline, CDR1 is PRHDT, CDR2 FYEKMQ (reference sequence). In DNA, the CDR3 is TGTGCCAGCAGCTCCCTGAGGGACAGGGAAGGAGGCTATGGCTACACCTTC. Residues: CASSSLRDREGGYGYTF. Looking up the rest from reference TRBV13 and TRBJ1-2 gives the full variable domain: AAGVIQSPRHLIKEKRETATLKCYPIPRHDTVYWYQQGPGQDPQFLISFYEKMQSDKGSIPDRFSAQQFSDYHSELNMSSLELGDSALYFCASSSLRDREGGYGYTFGSGTRLTVV.

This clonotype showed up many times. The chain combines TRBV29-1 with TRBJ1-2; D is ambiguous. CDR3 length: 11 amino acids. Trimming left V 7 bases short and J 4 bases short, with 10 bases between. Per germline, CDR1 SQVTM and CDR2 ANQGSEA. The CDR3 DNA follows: TGCAGCGCTGACTCTGCCTATGGCTACACCTTC. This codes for CSADSAYGYTF.

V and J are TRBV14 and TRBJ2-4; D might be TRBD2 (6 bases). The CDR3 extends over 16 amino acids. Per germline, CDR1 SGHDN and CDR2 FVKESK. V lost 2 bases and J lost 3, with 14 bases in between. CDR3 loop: CASSQRLLAGKNIQYF. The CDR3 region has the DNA TGTGCCAGCAGCCAACGACTACTAGCCGGCAAAAACATTCAGTACTTC.

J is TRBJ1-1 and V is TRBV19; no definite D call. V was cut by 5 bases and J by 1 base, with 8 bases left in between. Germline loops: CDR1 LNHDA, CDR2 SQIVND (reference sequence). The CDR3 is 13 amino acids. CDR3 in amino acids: CASSVHENTEAFF. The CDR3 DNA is TGTGCCAGTAGTGTACATGAGAACACTGAAGCTTTCTTT.

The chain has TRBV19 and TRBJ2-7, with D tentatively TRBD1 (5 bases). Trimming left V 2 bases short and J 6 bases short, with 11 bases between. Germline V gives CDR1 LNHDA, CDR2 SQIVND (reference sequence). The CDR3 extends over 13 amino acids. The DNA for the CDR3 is TGTGCCAGTAGTATAAGGCCTCAGGGCGAGCAGTACTTC. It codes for CASSIRPQGEQYF.

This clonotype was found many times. CDR3 region: CASSSSGRRYEQYF. In DNA, the CDR3 is TGTGCCAGCAGCTCAAGCGGGAGGAGGTACGAGCAGTACTTC. V is TRBV11-2 and J is TRBJ2-7, with TRBD2 matching over 9 bases. Trimming took 4 bases from V and 4 from J; bases not matched to a gene: 5. Germline V gene data show CDR1 as SGHAT and CDR2 as FQNNGV. The CDR3 has 14 residues.

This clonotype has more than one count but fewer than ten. CDR3 residues: CASSVGETHRETQYF. CDR3 DNA sequence: TGTGCCAGCAGCGTGGGGGAAACACACAGGGAGACCCAGTACTTC. The chain employs TRBV9 and TRBJ2-5; D is possibly TRBD1 or TRBD2 (5 bases each). CDR3 length: 15 amino acids. Germline V gene sequence: CDR1 SGDLS, CDR2 YYNGEE. The germline V and J ends were trimmed by 2 bases and 5 bases, with 16 bases remaining between them.

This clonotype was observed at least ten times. CDR3: CASSSGLRGYTF. The CDR3 nucleotides are TGTGCCAGCAGTTCGGGTTTACGGGGCTACACCTTC. The chain has TRBV28 and TRBJ1-2; D gene ambiguous. Trimming removed 4 bases at V and 8 bases at J, with 11 bases between. This CDR3 has 12 amino acids. Germline loops: CDR1 MDHEN, CDR2 SYDVKM.

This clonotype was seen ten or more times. In DNA, the CDR3 is TGTGCCAGCGCTATTAATGGCCTCGTGAACACTGAAGCTTTCTTT. Protein product: CASAINGLVNTEAFF. The chain combines TRBV7-3 with TRBJ1-1; D is uncertain. V was shortened by 8 bases and J by 0 bases, with 16 bases between the two germline ends. The length of the CDR3 is 15 residues. Germline CDR1 reads SGHTA; CDR2 reads FQGTGA.

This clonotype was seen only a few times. CDR3 amino acids: CASKGLSNTGELFF. The CDR3 DNA sequence: TGTGCCAGCAAGGGACTATCGAACACCGGGGAGCTGTTTTTT. The gene calls are TRBV7-2 and TRBJ2-2, with 7 bases aligning to TRBD2. CDR1 and CDR2 from the germline V gene are SGHTA and FQGNSA. V lost 7 bases and J lost 0; bases outside the gene matches: 2. The CDR3 extends over 14 amino acids.

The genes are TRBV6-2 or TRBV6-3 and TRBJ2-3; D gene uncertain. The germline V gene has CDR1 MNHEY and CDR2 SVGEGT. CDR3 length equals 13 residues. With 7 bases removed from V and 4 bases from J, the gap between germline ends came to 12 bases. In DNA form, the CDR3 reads TGTGCCAGCACCGACCGGAGATCAGATACGCAGTATTTT. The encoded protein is CASTDRRSDTQYF.

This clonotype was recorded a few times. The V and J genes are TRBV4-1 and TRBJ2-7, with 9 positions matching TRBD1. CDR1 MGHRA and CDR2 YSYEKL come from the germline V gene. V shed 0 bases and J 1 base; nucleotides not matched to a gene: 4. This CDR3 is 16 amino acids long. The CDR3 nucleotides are TGCGCCAGCAGCCAAGAGGCTGGGACAGGGTCCTACGAGCAGTACTTC. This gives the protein CASSQEAGTGSYEQYF.

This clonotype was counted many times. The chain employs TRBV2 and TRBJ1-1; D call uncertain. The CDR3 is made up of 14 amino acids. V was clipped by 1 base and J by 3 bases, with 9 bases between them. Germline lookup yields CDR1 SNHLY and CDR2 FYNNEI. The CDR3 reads CASSEETSHTEAFF. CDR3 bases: TGTGCCAGCAGTGAAGAGACATCCCACACTGAAGCTTTCTTT.

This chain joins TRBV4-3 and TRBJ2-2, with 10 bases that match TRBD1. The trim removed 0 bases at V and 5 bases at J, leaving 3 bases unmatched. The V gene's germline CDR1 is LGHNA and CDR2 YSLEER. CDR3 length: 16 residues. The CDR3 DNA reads TGCGCCAGCAGCCAAGAGGACAGGGGGTATACCGGGGAGCTGTTTTTT. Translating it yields CASSQEDRGYTGELFF.

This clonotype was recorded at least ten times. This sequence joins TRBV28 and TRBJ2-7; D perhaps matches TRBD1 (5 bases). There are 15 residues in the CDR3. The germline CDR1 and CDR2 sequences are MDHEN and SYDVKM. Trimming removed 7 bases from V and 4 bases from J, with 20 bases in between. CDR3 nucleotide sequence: TGTGCCAGCAATCCTCCCGGGCAGGGTTCGTACGAGCAGTACTTC. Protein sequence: CASNPPGQGSYEQYF. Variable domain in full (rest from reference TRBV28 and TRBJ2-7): DVKVTQSSRYLVKRTGEKVFLECVQDMDHENMFWYRQDPGLGLRLIYFSYDVKMKEKGDIPEGYSVSREKKERFSLILESASTNQTSMYLCASNPPGQGSYEQYFGPGTRLTVT.

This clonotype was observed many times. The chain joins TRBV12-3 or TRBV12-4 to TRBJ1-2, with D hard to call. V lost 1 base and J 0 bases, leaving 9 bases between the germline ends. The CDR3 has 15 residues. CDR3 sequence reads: CASSLGDFTNYGYTF. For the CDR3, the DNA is TGTGCCAGCAGTTTAGGTGACTTCACTAACTATGGCTACACCTTC.

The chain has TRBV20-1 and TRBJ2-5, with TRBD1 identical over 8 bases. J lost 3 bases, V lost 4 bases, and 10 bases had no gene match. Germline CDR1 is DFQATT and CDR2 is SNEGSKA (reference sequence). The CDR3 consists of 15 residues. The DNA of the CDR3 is TGCAGTGCTAAAACGGCAGGGGGCGCGGAAGAGACCCAGTACTTC. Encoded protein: CSAKTAGGAEETQYF.

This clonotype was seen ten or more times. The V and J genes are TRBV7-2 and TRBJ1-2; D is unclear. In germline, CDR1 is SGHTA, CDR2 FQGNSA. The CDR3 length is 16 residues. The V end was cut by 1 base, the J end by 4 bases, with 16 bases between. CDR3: CASSLGRLSRSYGYTF. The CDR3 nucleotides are TGTGCCAGCAGCTTAGGAAGGCTGTCCAGGTCCTATGGCTACACCTTC. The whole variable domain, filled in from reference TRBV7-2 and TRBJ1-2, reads GAGVSQSPSNKVTEKGKDVELRCDPISGHTALYWYRQSLGQGLEFLIYFQGNSAPDKSGLPSDRFSAERTGGSVSTLTIQRTQQEDSAVYLCASSLGRLSRSYGYTFGSGTRLTVV.

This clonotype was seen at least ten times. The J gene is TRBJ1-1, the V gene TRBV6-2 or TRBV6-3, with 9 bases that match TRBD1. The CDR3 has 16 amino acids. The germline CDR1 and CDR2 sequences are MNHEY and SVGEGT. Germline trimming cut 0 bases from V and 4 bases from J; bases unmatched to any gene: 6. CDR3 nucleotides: TGTGCCAGCAGTTACTCAGTGGGGGACAGGGCCACTGAAGCTTTCTTT. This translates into CASSYSVGDRATEAFF.

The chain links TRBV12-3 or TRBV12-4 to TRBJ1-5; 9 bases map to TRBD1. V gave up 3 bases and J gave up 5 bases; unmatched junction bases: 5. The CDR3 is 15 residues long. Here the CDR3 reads CASSFGTGKDQPQHF. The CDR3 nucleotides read TGTGCCAGCAGTTTCGGGACAGGGAAGGATCAGCCCCAGCATTTT.

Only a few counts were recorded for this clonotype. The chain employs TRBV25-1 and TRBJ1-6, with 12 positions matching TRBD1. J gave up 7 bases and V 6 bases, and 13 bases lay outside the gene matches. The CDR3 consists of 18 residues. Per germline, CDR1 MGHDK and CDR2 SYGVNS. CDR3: CASRDSGTGGLRNSPLHF. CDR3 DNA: TGTGCCAGCAGAGATTCCGGGACAGGGGGCCTTCGGAATTCACCCCTCCACTTT.

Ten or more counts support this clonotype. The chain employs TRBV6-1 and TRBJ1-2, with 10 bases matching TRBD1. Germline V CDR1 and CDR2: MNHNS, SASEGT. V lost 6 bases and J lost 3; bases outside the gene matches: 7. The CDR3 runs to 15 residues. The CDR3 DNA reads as TGTGCCAGCAGGGGTACGGGACAGGGGCACTATGGCTACACCTTC. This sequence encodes CASRGTGQGHYGYTF.

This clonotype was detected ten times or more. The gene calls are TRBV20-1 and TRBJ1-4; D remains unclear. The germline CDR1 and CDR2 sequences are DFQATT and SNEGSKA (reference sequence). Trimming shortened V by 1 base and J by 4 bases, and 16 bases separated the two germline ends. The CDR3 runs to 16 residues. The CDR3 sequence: CSARAPAQPNNEKLFF. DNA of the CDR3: TGCAGTGCTAGAGCCCCCGCACAGCCCAATAATGAAAAACTGTTTTTT.

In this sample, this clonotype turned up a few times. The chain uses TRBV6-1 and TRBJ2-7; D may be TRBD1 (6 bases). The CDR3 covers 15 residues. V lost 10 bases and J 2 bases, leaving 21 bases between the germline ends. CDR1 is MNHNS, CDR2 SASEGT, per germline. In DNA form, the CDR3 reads TGTGCCACCTCCCGCCCCCAGGGGTCCACCTACGAGCAGTACTTC. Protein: CATSRPQGSTYEQYF.